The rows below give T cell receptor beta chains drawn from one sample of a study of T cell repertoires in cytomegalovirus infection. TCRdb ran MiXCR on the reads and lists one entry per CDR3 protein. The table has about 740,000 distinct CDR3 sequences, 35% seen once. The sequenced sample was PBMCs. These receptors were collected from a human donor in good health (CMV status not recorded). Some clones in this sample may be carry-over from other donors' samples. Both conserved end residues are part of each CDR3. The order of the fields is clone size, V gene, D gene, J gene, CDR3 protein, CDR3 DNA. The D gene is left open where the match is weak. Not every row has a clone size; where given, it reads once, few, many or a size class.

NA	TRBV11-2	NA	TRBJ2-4	CASSLGLKRSLAKNIQYF	TGTGCCAGCAGCTTAGGTCTTAAGCGATCCCTAGCCAAAAACATTCAGTACTTC
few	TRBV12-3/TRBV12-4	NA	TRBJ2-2	CASRLKGGTGELFF	TGTGCCAGCAGGCTTAAAGGGGGCACCGGGGAGCTGTTTTTT
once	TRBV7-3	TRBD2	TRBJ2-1	CASSWAGTSGYNEQFF	TGTGCCAGCAGCTGGGCCGGGACTAGCGGTTACAATGAGCAGTTCTTC
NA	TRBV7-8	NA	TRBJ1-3	CASSLLDTGNTIYF	TGTGCCAGCAGCTTATTGGACACTGGAAACACCATATATTTT
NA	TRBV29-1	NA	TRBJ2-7	CSVEDSPGSYEQYF	TGCAGCGTTGAAGACAGTCCGGGCTCCTACGAGCAGTACTTC
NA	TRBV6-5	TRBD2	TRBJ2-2	CASSLLLAGGNTGELFF	TGTGCCAGCAGTTTGTTACTAGCGGGAGGGAACACCGGGGAGCTGTTTTTT
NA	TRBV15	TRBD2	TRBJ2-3	CATSRSSYSSGSGDTQYF	TGTGCCACCAGCAGAAGTTCCTACTCTAGCGGGAGTGGGGATACGCAGTATTTT
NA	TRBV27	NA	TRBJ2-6	CASSLNAGTLLVLTF	TGTGCCAGCAGTTTAAATGCCGGGACTCTCTTGGTCCTGACTTTC
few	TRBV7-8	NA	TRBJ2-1	CASSSIGGGRSYNEQFF	TGTGCCAGCAGCTCGATTGGGGGGGGGCGATCCTACAATGAGCAGTTCTTC
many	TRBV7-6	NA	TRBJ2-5	CASSLVAEQETQYF	TGTGCCAGCAGCTTAGTAGCTGAGCAAGAGACCCAGTACTTC
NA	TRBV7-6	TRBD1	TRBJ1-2	CATFRGGGINYGYTF	TGTGCCACCTTCAGGGGGGGAGGGATCAACTATGGCTACACCTTC
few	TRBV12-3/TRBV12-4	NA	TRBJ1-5	CASSLEGKSDQPQHF	TGTGCCAGCAGTTTGGAAGGGAAGAGCGATCAGCCCCAGCATTTT
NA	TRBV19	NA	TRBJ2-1	CASSGQAQVEFF	TGTGCCAGTAGTGGGCAGGCTCAGGTGGAGTTCTTC
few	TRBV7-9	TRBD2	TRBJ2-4	CASSPRGGVNIQYF	TGTGCCAGCAGCCCCCGTGGGGGGGTAAACATTCAGTACTTC
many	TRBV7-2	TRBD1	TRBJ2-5	CASSYRDRGETQYF	TGTGCCAGCAGCTACCGGGACAGGGGTGAGACCCAGTACTTC
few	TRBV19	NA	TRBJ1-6	CASRRHGNSPLHF	TGTGCCAGTAGGCGGCACGGAAATTCACCCCTCCACTTT
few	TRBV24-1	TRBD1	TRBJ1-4	CATSEPGGSEKLFF	TGTGCCACCAGTGAACCAGGGGGCAGTGAAAAACTGTTTTTT
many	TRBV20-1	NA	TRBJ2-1	CSARRRTTYNEQFF	TGCAGTGCTAGACGGCGGACAACCTACAATGAGCAGTTCTTC
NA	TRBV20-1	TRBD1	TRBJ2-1	CSAIPGTGGNEQFF	TGCAGTGCAATCCCCGGGACAGGGGGCAATGAGCAGTTCTTC
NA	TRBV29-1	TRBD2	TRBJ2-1	CSVVLAGVVLKSYNEQFF	TGCAGCGTTGTCCTAGCGGGAGTGGTCTTGAAGTCCTACAATGAGCAGTTCTTC
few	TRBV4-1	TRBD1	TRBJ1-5	CASSQDPETGHQPQHF	TGTGCCAGCAGCCAAGATCCGGAGACAGGGCACCAGCCCCAGCATTTT